These 17 T cell receptor beta chains share one sample of origin, sequenced in a study of T cells after yellow fever vaccination. Each CDR3 protein gets one entry after TCRdb re-called the 5' RACE reads with MiXCR. The table lists 450,000 to 550,000 distinct CDR3 sequences, roughly 21% of them singletons. This material consisted of PBMCs, taken 15 days after the yellow fever booster vaccination. Every receptor here comes from a man younger than 45 who received the YFV17D yellow fever vaccine.

Many counts were recorded for this clonotype. The V call is TRBV28, the J call TRBJ2-1, with D hard to call. Germline V gene sequence: CDR1 MDHEN, CDR2 SYDVKM. The germline V and J ends were trimmed by 2 bases and 7 bases, with 18 bases remaining between them. This CDR3 region has 16 residues. CDR3 loop: CASSLGVGGPRNEQFF. The DNA for the CDR3 is TGTGCCAGCAGTTTAGGGGTTGGCGGCCCCCGTAATGAGCAGTTCTTC.

This chain links TRBV6-2 or TRBV6-3 with TRBJ1-1; D remains ambiguous. Germline CDR1 reads MNHEY; CDR2 reads SVGEGT. The ends were cut back, 5 bases at V and 1 base at J, with 11 bases in the middle. The CDR3 totals 14 residues. The CDR3 is CASSHGVTNTEAFF. The CDR3 DNA reads TGTGCCAGCAGTCACGGGGTAACGAACACTGAAGCTTTCTTT.

A few counts support this clonotype. The V gene is TRBV19, the J gene TRBJ2-5, with TRBD1 identical over 9 bases. Looked up from germline, CDR1 is LNHDA and CDR2 is SQIVND (reference sequence). After removal of 5 bases from V and 3 bases from J, the junction contained 13 bases not matched to a gene. This CDR3 is 17 amino acids long. The CDR3: CASSPNRGQVEEETQYF. CDR3 in DNA: TGTGCCAGTAGTCCAAACAGGGGGCAAGTAGAAGAAGAGACCCAGTACTTC. The complete variable domain, with remaining parts taken from reference TRBV19 and TRBJ2-5, reads DGGITQSPKYLFRKEGQNVTLSCEQNLNHDAMYWYRQDPGQGLRLIYYSQIVNDFQKGDIAEGYSVSREKKESFPLTVTSAQKNPTAFYLCASSPNRGQVEEETQYFGPGTRLLVL.

The table lists this clonotype with a few counts. The genes are TRBV3-1 and TRBJ2-4, with D perhaps matching TRBD1 or TRBD2 (5 bases each). CDR3 size: 13 residues. Germline V gene lookup returns CDR1 LGHDT and CDR2 YNNKEL (reference sequence). Trimming pared 3 bases from V and 13 bases from J, leaving 16 bases between. The CDR3: CASSQTPGRVQYF. CDR3 coding DNA: TGTGCCAGCAGCCAGACACCGGGGCGGGTCCAGTACTTC.

This clonotype was counted only a few times. V gene TRBV7-8 combines with J gene TRBJ2-6; D is tentatively TRBD1 or TRBD2 (6 bases each). The CDR3 consists of 20 residues. Germline assignment: CDR1 SGHVS and CDR2 FQNEAQ. Trimming left V 3 bases short and J 0 bases short, with 21 bases between. CDR3 sequence: CASSFSLDVGGHSGANVLTF. The CDR3 bases are TGTGCCAGCAGCTTTTCCTTGGATGTGGGGGGACACTCTGGGGCCAACGTCCTGACTTTC.

The sample holds a few counts of this clonotype. V gene TRBV20-1 combines with J gene TRBJ2-1; 14 bases map to TRBD2. The V gene end was trimmed by 3 bases and the J gene end by 0 bases; junction bases not matched to a gene: 7. The CDR3 runs to 18 residues. Germline values: CDR1 DFQATT, CDR2 SNEGSKA (reference sequence). The CDR3 DNA follows: TGCAGTGCTAGGGGACTAGCGGGAGACCTGAGCTCCTACAATGAGCAGTTCTTC. This encodes CSARGLAGDLSSYNEQFF.

The CDR3 bases are TGTGCCAGCAGCCCGGGAGGGATTGGTAGCACAGATACGCAGTATTTT. Its translation: CASSPGGIGSTDTQYF. J is TRBJ2-3 and V is TRBV5-4; 8 bases are shared with TRBD2. V shed 4 bases, J shed 0 bases, and the junction held 7 bases outside the gene matches. Germline assignment: CDR1 SGHNT and CDR2 YYREEE (reference sequence). The CDR3 is made up of 16 amino acids.

In its sample, this clonotype was seen a few times. The gene calls are TRBV4-3 and TRBJ1-1; D is uncertain. This CDR3 has 15 residues. V was shortened by 0 bases and J by 3 bases, with 11 bases between the two germline ends. The germline V gene has CDR1 LGHNA and CDR2 YSLEER. CDR3 amino acids: CASSQDLMSHTEAFF. CDR3 nucleotide sequence: TGCGCCAGCAGCCAAGATCTTATGAGTCACACTGAAGCTTTCTTT.

CDR3 in amino acids: CASSQEGRGGGVNIQYF. The CDR3 nucleotides read TGCGCCAGCAGCCAAGAGGGGCGAGGGGGAGGTGTAAACATTCAGTACTTC. The chain recombines TRBV4-1 with TRBJ2-4; D tentatively fits TRBD1 or TRBD2 (6 bases each). Germline V gene data show CDR1 as MGHRA and CDR2 as YSYEKL. The CDR3 is 17 residues long. Trimming took off 0 bases at V and 6 bases at J, with 18 bases between the two ends.

The table lists this clonotype with a few counts. J is TRBJ1-1 and V is TRBV7-9, with 9 bases aligning to TRBD1. The V segment lost 5 bases and the J segment 5 bases; nucleotides outside the gene matches: 9. The germline gives CDR1 SEHNR, CDR2 FQNEAQ (reference sequence). The length of the CDR3 is 15 residues. CDR3 loop: CASSIGQGLVTEAFF. The DNA for the CDR3 is TGTGCCAGCAGCATAGGACAGGGGTTGGTTACTGAAGCTTTCTTT.

The chain uses TRBV20-1 and TRBJ2-1, with 9 bases lining up with TRBD2. V gave up 7 bases and J gave up 4 bases; unmatched junction bases: 14. CDR1 is DFQATT and CDR2 is SNEGSKA in the germline V gene (reference sequence). CDR3 length: 16 amino acids. CDR3 protein: CSGPNPTSGDYNEQFF. The CDR3 DNA is TGCAGTGGGCCCAATCCGACTAGCGGAGATTACAATGAGCAGTTCTTC.

This clonotype has just a few counts. The CDR3 bases are TGTGCCAGCAGTTTATCACCGGGGTCGTTTAATTCACCCCTCCACTTT. Translation: CASSLSPGSFNSPLHF. V gene TRBV27 combines with J gene TRBJ1-6; no firm D call. V shed 0 bases and J shed 6 bases, with 12 bases lying between them. This CDR3 has 16 amino acids. Germline values: CDR1 MNHEY, CDR2 SMNVEV (reference sequence).

This sequence joins TRBV9 and TRBJ2-3; the D gene could be TRBD1 or TRBD2 (6 bases each). Trimming pared 3 bases from V and 0 bases from J, leaving 14 bases between. CDR1 is SGDLS, CDR2 YYNGEE, per germline. This CDR3 comprises 16 residues. The CDR3, as DNA: TGTGCCAGCAGCGCCGGTCGGGGGCAGAGCACAGATACGCAGTATTTT. This translates into CASSAGRGQSTDTQYF.

This chain links TRBV6-5 with TRBJ2-5; D unresolved. This CDR3 is built from 14 residues. Trimming removed 1 base at V and 1 base at J, with 7 bases between. Per germline, CDR1 MNHEY and CDR2 SVGAGI. The CDR3 nucleotides read TGTGCCAGCAGTTACTTGACTCCCCAAGAGACCCAGTACTTC. Translating it yields CASSYLTPQETQYF.

The V call is TRBV20-1, the J call TRBJ2-1; 8 bases align to TRBD2. This CDR3 has 17 residues. Germline V gene sequence: CDR1 DFQATT, CDR2 SNEGSKA (reference sequence). Trimming removed 4 bases from V and 6 bases from J; junction bases left unmatched: 17. The CDR3 sequence is CSATKPSGAGGSNEQFF. For the CDR3, the DNA is TGCAGTGCTACCAAGCCCTCAGGGGCGGGAGGTAGCAATGAGCAGTTCTTC.

The sample holds one count of this clonotype. CDR3 bases: TGTGCCAGCAGTTTTCGTCGGGATACGCAGTATTTT. Its protein is CASSFRRDTQYF. V usage is TRBV12-3 or TRBV12-4 and J usage is TRBJ2-3; the D is unclear. This CDR3 has 12 residues. Trimming removed 3 bases at V and 6 bases at J, with 7 bases between.

The genes are TRBV9 and TRBJ2-1; 8 nucleotides match TRBD2. Germline-derived CDR1 and CDR2 are SGDLS and YYNGEE. The length of the CDR3 is 15 residues. J lost 6 bases, V lost 0 bases, and 5 bases had no gene match. The CDR3 region is CASSVGVTSANEQFF. CDR3 DNA: TGTGCCAGCAGCGTAGGAGTGACTAGCGCCAATGAGCAGTTCTTC.